The entry below gives a single T cell receptor beta chain sequence along with its context. This specimen belongs to a study of early T cells in non-severe SARS-CoV-2 infection. The library protocol tagged individual cDNA molecules with unique molecular identifiers. MiXCR was run by TCRdb on the 5' RACE reads, yielding one entry per CDR3 protein. The sample consists of 68,000 or so distinct CDR3 sequences, less than 15% of them appearing once. Germline CDR1 reads SGHAT; CDR2 reads FQNNGV. Trimming pared 3 bases from V and 2 bases from J, leaving 7 bases between. The CDR3 totals 13 residues. The TCR was taken from an adult who was a healthcare worker with PCR-confirmed SARS-CoV-2 infection or an uninfected control (not recorded which). Input material: whole blood. This chain joins TRBV11-2 and TRBJ2-5, with D uncertain. CDR3 in amino acids: CASSFSNQETQYF. The CDR3 DNA reads as TGTGCCAGCAGCTTCTCCAATCAAGAGACCCAGTACTTC.